This entry describes one T cell receptor (beta chain). What it binds is not known. The data derive from a study of cytotoxic CD8 clonotypes in ibrutinib-treated CLL. Points from the study as a whole: The public clonotypes identified were infrequent and showed contraction or stability on treatment.

TCRdb's copy holds only in-frame clones and misses some; the assay was immunoSEQ multiplex PCR. The sample contains roughly 170,000 clones, approximately 84% of which appear only once. Sequencing was performed on PBMCs, taken after 24 months of ibrutinib treatment. The source of this sequence is a human donor with chronic lymphocytic leukemia.

CDR3 protein: CASSFFGAASEAFF. As DNA, the CDR3 is TGTGCCAGCAGCTTTTTCGGGGCGGCGAGCGAAGCTTTCTTT. J is TRBJ1-1 and V is TRBV7-8, with D possibly TRBD1 on 5 matching bases. CDR3 length equals 14 residues. Between the trimmed V and J ends, which lost 3 bases and 8 bases, there was a span of 16 bases. Germline loops: CDR1 SGHVS, CDR2 FQNEAQ.